This T cell receptor beta chain is drawn from a study of vaccination effects on CD4 cells after COVID-19. Overall study context: Post-vaccine specimens arrived a median 72 days past the second dose. General study points: Nearly all vaccine-induced clones in healthy recipients recognized only SARS-CoV-2.

Germline V gives CDR1 SGHRS, CDR2 YFSETQ. The CDR3 runs 13 residues. Trimming took off 3 bases at V and 4 bases at J, with 9 bases between the two ends. TCRdb keeps only in-frame clones here, not all; method: immunoSEQ multiplex PCR. The sample lists around 66,000 clones; around 69% were seen once. Having been cultured for 10 days, the cells underwent CD4+ T cell isolation. Participants got two doses of BNT162b2 or mRNA-1273 vaccine. As for this clone: Antigen specificity is unknown.

The clonotype originates from a human donor who received a COVID-19 vaccine. The rearrangement links TRBV5-1 to TRBJ2-3; tentative D call: TRBD1 (5 bases). The sample consisted of CD4+ T cells from PBMCs cultured without peptide, taken after COVID-19 vaccination. CDR3 protein: CASSSTGSDTQYF. CDR3 nucleotide sequence: TGCGCCAGCAGCTCTACAGGCTCAGATACGCAGTATTTT.